This entry concerns a single TCR beta chain. 60 Vbeta and 13 Jbeta primers were used in PCR. Measured with immunoSEQ multiplex PCR; TCRdb has only the in-frame clones, and not every one. Of 150,000 to 200,000 clones listed, about four fifths were seen once; the top ten hold 0.25% to 0.3%. These data originate in a study of cytomegalovirus exposure and HLA in healthy donors. Trimming pared 4 bases from V and 1 base from J, leaving 13 bases between. This CDR3 contains 15 residues. In germline, CDR1 is SEHNR, CDR2 FQNEAQ (reference sequence). The TCR was taken from a boy younger than 18 in good health and CMV-seronegative. The sequenced material came from PBMCs. The V call is TRBV7-9, the J call TRBJ1-2; D might be TRBD1 (6 bases). Written as DNA, the CDR3 is TGTGCCAGCAGCTCGGACAGTTTCTATAACTATGGCTACACCTTC. Its protein product is CASSSDSFYNYGYTF.